Sequencing of this T cell receptor (beta chain) was carried out in a study of response to subunit inactivated influenza vaccine. CDR1 and CDR2 from the germline V gene are SGHTA and FQGNSA. The V gene lost 1 base and the J gene lost 9 bases, with 13 bases spanning the gap. The CDR3 has 14 residues. This clonotype was observed at least ten times. One entry per CDR3 protein, called by TCRdb with MiXCR from the RT-PCR reads. The repertoire holds about half a million distinct CDR3 sequences, with roughly 11% as singletons. The source was PBMCs from blood, collected more than 35 days after vaccination. The J gene is TRBJ1-5, the V gene TRBV7-2; unclear D gene. The sequence came from a man aged 50 to 60 who received an inactivated influenza vaccine. The CDR3 sequence is CASSLDSRVAPQHF. The CDR3 nucleotides are TGTGCCAGCAGCTTAGACAGCCGGGTAGCGCCCCAGCATTTT. Full variable domain (remainder filled in from reference TRBV7-2 and TRBJ1-5): GAGVSQSPSNKVTEKGKDVELRCDPISGHTALYWYRQSLGQGLEFLIYFQGNSAPDKSGLPSDRFSAERTGGSVSTLTIQRTQQEDSAVYLCASSLDSRVAPQHFGDGTRLSIL.